The rows below give T cell receptor beta chains drawn from one sample of a study of PD-L1 blockade in urothelial cancer. Method: immunoSEQ multiplex PCR; TCRdb's copy keeps in-frame clones and lacks some. The sample carries tens of thousands of clones, about 85% recorded once. This sample comprised PBMCs, obtained around atezolizumab (anti-PD-L1) treatment. The receptor set was obtained from a man aged 50 to 59 with urothelial cancer. Each CDR3 is given with its conserved first and last residue. The order of the fields is J gene, V gene, CDR3 protein.

TRBJ2-3 | TRBV4-3 | CASSQDLWLAGRDTQYF
TRBJ2-3 | TRBV14 | CASSQGPSGRWASTDTQYF
TRBJ2-6 | TRBV6-5 | CASSLDSSGANVLTF
TRBJ1-3 | TRBV5-1 | CASSLVGQLSSGNTIYF
TRBJ1-2 | TRBV19 | CASSIVGTGGGYTF
TRBJ2-3 | TRBV27 | CASSLSMSGGWTDTQYF
TRBJ1-6 | TRBV10-3 | CAISPGQGGSPLHF
TRBJ2-3 | TRBV20-1 | CSANIPDTQYF
TRBJ2-3 | TRBV7-2 | CASSYMTGRTDTQYF
TRBJ1-5 | TRBV27 | CASSRTAISIETQHF
TRBJ2-2 | TRBV2 | CASREGQATGELFF
TRBJ2-7 | TRBV9 | CASSRGLTYEQYF
TRBJ2-3 | TRBV28 | CASSQQRGLLDTQYF
TRBJ2-7 | TRBV7-7 | CASSPGPGNHEQYF
TRBJ2-7 | TRBV9 | CASEGRDYEQYF
TRBJ1-1 | TRBV6-1 | CASSELGADTEAFF
TRBJ2-1 | TRBV6-5 | CASSPGGIEYNEQFF